The text below deals with one T cell receptor (beta chain). TCRdb's copy holds only in-frame clones and misses some; the assay was immunoSEQ multiplex PCR. Counted here are 70,000 to 85,000 clones, around 92% occurring once; the ten biggest clones make up around 0.27%. This record comes from a study of technical replicates of blood from a handful of donors. This clonotype was obtained from a human donor in good health. Sequencing input: T cells isolated from PBMCs.

CDR3 nucleotides: TGTGCCAGCAGCCCGGGTTTAGTAAGTCGTAACAATGAGCAGTTCTTC. The encoded protein is CASSPGLVSRNNEQFF. J is TRBJ2-1 and V is TRBV5-4; D is uncertain. The V and J ends lost 4 bases and 5 bases respectively, with 19 bases between them. Germline-derived CDR1 and CDR2 are SGHNT and YYREEE (reference sequence). The CDR3 spans 16 residues.